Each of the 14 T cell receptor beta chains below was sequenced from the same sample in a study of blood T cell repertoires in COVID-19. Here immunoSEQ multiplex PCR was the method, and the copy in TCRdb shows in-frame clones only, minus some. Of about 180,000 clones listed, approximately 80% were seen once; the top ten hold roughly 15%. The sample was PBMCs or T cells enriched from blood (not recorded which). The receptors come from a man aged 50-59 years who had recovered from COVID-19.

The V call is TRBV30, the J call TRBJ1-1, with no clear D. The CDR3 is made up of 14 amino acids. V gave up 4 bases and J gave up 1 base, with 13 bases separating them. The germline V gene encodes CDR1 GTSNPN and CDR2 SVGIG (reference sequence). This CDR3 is CAWISPGPNTEAFF. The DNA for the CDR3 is TGTGCCTGGATTTCGCCAGGCCCGAACACTGAAGCTTTCTTT.

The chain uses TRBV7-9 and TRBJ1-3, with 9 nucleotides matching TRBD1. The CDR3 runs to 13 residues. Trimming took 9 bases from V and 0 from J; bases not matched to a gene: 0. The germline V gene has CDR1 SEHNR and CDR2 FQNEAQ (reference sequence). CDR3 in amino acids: CARDRGSGNTIYF. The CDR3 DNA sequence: TGTGCCAGGGACAGGGGCTCTGGAAACACCATATATTTT.

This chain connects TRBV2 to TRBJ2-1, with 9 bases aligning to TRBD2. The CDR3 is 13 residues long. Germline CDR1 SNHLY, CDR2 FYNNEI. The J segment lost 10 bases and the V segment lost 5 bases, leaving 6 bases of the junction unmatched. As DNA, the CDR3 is TGTGCCAGCAGTTCTAGACTAGCGGAGGAGCAGTTCTTC. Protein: CASSSRLAEEQFF.

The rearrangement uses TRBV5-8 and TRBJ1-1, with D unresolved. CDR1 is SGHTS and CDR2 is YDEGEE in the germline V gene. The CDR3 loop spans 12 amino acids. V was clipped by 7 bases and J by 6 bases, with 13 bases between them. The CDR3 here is CASRKRPAEAFF. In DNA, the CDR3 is TGTGCCAGCCGTAAGAGGCCGGCTGAAGCTTTCTTT.

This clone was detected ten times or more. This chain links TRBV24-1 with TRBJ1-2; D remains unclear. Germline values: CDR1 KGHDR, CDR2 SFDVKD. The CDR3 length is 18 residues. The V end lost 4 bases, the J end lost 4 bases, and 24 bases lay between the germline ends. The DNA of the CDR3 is TGTGCCACCAGTGAACACCCTGGTCGAGAGGGTGGCGGCTATGGCTACACCTTC. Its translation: CATSEHPGREGGGYGYTF.

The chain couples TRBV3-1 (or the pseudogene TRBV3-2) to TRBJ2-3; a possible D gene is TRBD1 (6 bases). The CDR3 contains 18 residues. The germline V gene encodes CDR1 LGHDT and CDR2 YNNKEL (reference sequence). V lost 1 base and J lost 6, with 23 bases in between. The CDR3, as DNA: TGTGCCAGCAGCCAAGGCGGACAAAGGAAGGGGGTGGAGGATACGCAGTATTTT. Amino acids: CASSQGGQRKGVEDTQYF.

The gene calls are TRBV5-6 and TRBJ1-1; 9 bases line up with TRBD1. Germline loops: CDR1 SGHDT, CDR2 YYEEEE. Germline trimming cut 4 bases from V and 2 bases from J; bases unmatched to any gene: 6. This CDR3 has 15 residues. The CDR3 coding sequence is TGTGCCAGCAGCAGGACAGGGGCGAGAAACACTGAAGCTTTCTTT. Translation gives CASSRTGARNTEAFF.

CDR3 bases: TGCGCCAGCAGTCAATTTGGACGGGGGGGGCACACAGATACGCAGTATTTT. It is translated as CASSQFGRGGHTDTQYF. The rearrangement links TRBV23-1 to TRBJ2-3, with TRBD2 identical over 8 bases. TRBV23-1 is identified as an open reading frame with a role that is uncertain. This CDR3 has 17 residues. Trimming cost V 1 base and J 2 bases; bases outside gene matches: 8.

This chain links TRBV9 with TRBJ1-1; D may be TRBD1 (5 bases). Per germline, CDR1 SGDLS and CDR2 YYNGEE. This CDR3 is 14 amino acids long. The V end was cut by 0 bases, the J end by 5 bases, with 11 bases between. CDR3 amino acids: CASSVGWRGTEAFF. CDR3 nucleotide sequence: TGTGCCAGCAGCGTAGGATGGAGGGGTACTGAAGCTTTCTTT.

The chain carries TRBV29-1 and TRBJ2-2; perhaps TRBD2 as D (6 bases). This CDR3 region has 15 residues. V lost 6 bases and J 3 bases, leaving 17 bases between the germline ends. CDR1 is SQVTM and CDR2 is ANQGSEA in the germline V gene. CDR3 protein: CSVPTPGRYTGELFF. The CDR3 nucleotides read TGCAGCGTCCCCACCCCAGGGAGGTACACCGGGGAGCTGTTTTTT.

Here the CDR3 reads CASGSRGQGTYNEQFF. The DNA for the CDR3 is TGTGCCAGCGGGAGTAGGGGACAGGGGACCTACAATGAGCAGTTCTTC. The rearrangement links TRBV11-2 to TRBJ2-1, with 10 bases that match TRBD1. V was pared by 8 bases and J by 2 bases, with 9 bases of the junction left unmatched. Looked up from germline, CDR1 is SGHAT and CDR2 is FQNNGV. This CDR3 is built from 16 residues.

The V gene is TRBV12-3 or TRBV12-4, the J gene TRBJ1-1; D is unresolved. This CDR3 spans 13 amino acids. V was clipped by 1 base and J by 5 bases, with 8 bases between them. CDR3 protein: CASSLVGGTEAFF. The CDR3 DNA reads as TGTGCCAGCAGTTTAGTCGGCGGGACTGAAGCTTTCTTT.

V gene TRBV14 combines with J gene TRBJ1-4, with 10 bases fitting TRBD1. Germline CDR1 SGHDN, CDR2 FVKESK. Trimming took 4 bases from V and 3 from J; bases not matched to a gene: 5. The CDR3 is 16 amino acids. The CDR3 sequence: CASSPRQGAPNEKLFF. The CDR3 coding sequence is TGTGCCAGCAGCCCCCGACAGGGGGCACCTAATGAAAAACTGTTTTTT.

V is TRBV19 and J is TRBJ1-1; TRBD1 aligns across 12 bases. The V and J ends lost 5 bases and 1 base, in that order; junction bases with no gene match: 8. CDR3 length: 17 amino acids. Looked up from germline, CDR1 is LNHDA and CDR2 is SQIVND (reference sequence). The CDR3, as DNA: TGTGCCAGTAGTGCATACCGGGACAGGGGGCGGAACACTGAAGCTTTCTTT. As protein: CASSAYRDRGRNTEAFF.